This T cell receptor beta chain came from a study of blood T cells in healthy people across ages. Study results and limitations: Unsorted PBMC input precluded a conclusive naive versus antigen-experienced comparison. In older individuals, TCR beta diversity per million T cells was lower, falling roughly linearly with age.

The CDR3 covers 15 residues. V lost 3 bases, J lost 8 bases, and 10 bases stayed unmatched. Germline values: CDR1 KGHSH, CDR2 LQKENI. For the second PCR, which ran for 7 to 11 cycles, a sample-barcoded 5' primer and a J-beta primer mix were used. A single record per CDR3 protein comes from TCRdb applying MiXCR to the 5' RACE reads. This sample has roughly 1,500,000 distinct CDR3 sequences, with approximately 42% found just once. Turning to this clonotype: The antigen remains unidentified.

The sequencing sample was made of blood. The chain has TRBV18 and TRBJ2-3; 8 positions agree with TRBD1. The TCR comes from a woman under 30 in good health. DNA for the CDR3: TGTGCCAGCTCACCCGAGACAGGGGTGGTCGGTACGCAGTATTTT. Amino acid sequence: CASSPETGVVGTQYF. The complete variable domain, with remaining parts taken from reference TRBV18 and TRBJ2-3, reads NAGVMQNPRHLVRRRGQEARLRCSPMKGHSHVYWYRQLPEEGLKFMVYLQKENIIDESGMPKERFSAEFPKEGPSILRIQQVVRGDSAAYFCASSPETGVVGTQYFGPGTRLTVL.